Listed here is a single T cell receptor (beta chain). The sample belongs to a study of cytomegalovirus exposure and HLA in healthy donors. Primers included in the PCR were 60 Vbeta and 13 Jbeta primers. Assay: immunoSEQ multiplex PCR; the TCRdb copy retains only in-frame clones and omits some. The table for this sample gives around 190,000 clones. Sequencing was carried out using PBMCs. The TCR sequence derives from a woman under 40 in good health and CMV-seropositive.

This CDR3 is CASSKGGSGSYNEQFF. CDR3 nucleotide sequence: TGTGCCAGCAGTAAAGGCGGGAGCGGCTCCTACAATGAGCAGTTCTTC. The chain joins TRBV28 to TRBJ2-1, with TRBD2 matching 7 bases. J was trimmed by 0 bases and V by 5 bases; bases with no gene match: 7. CDR1 and CDR2 from the germline V gene are MDHEN and SYDVKM. This CDR3 spans 16 amino acids.